This TCR beta chain was found in a study of T cells in localized non-small cell lung cancer. Produced via immunoSEQ multiplex PCR; TCRdb's table is partial and in-frame only. The sample holds about 70,000 clones, about 86% seen once. The V and J ends lost 3 bases and 12 bases respectively, with 17 bases between them. The CDR3 length is 13 residues. Germline V lookup: CDR1 LNHNV, CDR2 YYDKDF (reference sequence). Comment on this clone: The antigen is undetermined.

Whole-study results and caveats: Tumor trailed uninvolved adjacent lung in T cell clonality, which peaked there.

The V and J genes are TRBV15 and TRBJ1-1, with D perhaps TRBD1 (5 bases). The source of this sequence is a male donor older than 55 with stage III squamous cell lung carcinoma. The sequencing used peripheral blood, collected before any cancer treatment. The CDR3 is CATSSNSGTFSFF. In DNA form, the CDR3 reads TGTGCCACCAGCAGTAACTCCGGGACCTTCTCTTTCTTT.